This T cell receptor (beta chain) came from a study of radiation and T cells in renal cell carcinoma. Data came from immunoSEQ multiplex PCR; TCRdb stores just in-frame clones and leaves some out. The sample includes around 170,000 clones, 88% of them seen just once. Stated time point: blood 4 weeks post-SBRT, at nephrectomy. The sample's treatment: 15 Gy SBRT to primary tumor, nephrectomy 4 weeks later. Nephrectomy followed 15 Gy stereotactic body radiation by 4 weeks. CDR1 MGHRA and CDR2 YSYEKL come from the germline V gene. V was cut by 1 base and J by 0 bases, with 15 bases left in between. The CDR3 runs to 17 residues.

This TCR derives from a woman aged 45 to 65 with renal cell carcinoma. J is TRBJ2-5 and V is TRBV4-1, with D perhaps matching TRBD1 (7 bases). The input for sequencing was blood, taken from a patient whose treatment included radiotherapy and nephrectomy. CDR3 protein: CASSQGQGGVDQETQYF. The CDR3 bases are TGCGCCAGCAGCCAAGGGCAGGGGGGAGTGGACCAAGAGACCCAGTACTTC.